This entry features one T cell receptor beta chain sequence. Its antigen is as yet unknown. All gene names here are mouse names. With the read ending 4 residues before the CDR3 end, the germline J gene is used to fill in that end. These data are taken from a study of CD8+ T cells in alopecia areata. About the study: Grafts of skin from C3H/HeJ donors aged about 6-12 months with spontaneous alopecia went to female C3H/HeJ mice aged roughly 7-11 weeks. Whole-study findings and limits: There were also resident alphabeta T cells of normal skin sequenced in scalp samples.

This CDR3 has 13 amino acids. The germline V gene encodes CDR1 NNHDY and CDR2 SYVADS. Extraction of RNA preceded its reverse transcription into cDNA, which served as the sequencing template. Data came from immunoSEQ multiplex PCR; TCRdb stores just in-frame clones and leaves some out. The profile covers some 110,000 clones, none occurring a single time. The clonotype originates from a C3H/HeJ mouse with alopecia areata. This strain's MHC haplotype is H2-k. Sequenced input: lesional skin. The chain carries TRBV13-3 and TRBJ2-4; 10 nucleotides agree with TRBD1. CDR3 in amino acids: CASSGQGKNTLYF. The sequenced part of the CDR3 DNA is TGTGCCAGCTCGGGACAGGGGAAAAAC.